This TCR beta chain was sequenced during a study of blood T cells in healthy people across ages. Study-level findings and limits: Versus aged donors, long-lived donors had higher diversity and more naive CD4+ cells.

A sample-barcoded 5' primer and a J-beta primer mix were used in a second PCR of about 7 to 12 cycles. TCRdb processed the 5' RACE reads anew with MiXCR; each CDR3 protein has one entry. This repertoire shows about 670,000 distinct CDR3 sequences, around two fifths found once; its top ten account for approximately 31%. This clonotype has at least ten counts. Its antigen remains unidentified. Germline V lookup: CDR1 SGHTA, CDR2 FQGNSA. The CDR3 has 14 amino acids. Trimming left V 4 bases short and J 3 bases short, with 10 bases between. The TCR sequence derives from a man older than 75 in good health. The rearrangement joins TRBV7-2 to TRBJ2-1; tentatively, D is TRBD1 (6 bases). Material: blood. CDR3 loop: CASSSGTNYNEQFF. DNA of the CDR3: TGTGCCAGCAGCTCCGGGACAAACTACAATGAGCAGTTCTTC.